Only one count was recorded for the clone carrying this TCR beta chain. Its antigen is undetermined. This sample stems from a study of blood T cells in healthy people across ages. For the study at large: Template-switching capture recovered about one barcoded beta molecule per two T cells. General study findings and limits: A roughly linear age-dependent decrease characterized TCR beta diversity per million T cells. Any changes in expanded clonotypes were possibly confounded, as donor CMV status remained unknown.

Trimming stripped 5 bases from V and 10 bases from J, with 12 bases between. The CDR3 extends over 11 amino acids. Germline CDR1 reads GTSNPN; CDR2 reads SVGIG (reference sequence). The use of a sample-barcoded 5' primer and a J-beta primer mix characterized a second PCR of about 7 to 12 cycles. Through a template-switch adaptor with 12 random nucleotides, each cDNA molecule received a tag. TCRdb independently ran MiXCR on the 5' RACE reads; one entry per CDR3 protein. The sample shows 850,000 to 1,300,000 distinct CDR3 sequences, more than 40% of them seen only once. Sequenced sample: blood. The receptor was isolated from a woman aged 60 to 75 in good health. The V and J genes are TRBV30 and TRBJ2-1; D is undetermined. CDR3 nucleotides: TGTGCCTGGGGAGTACTTCTGGAGCAGTTCTTC. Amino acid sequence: CAWGVLLEQFF.